Following are 14 T cell receptor beta chains from one sample sequenced in a study of blood T cells in healthy people across ages. With a J-beta primer mix and a sample-barcoded 5' primer, a second PCR ran 7 to 11 cycles. One entry per CDR3 protein, called by TCRdb with MiXCR from the 5' RACE reads. The sample includes about a million distinct CDR3 sequences, 51% seen only once; the top ten take around 21%. Sample: blood. The origin of the receptors is a woman aged 55-70 years in good health.

This clonotype was seen only once. J is TRBJ2-3 and V is TRBV5-1; D remains unclear. V lost 7 bases, J lost 0 bases, and 9 bases lay in between. The CDR3 length is 13 residues. Germline assignment: CDR1 SGHRS and CDR2 YFSETQ. CDR3 in amino acids: CASGTASTDTQYF. The CDR3 bases are TGCGCCAGCGGAACGGCTAGCACAGATACGCAGTATTTT.

This clonotype was seen ten or more times. Here the CDR3 DNA reads TGCAGCGGCAAGCCCTCCTACGAGCAGTACTTC. The encoded protein is CSGKPSYEQYF. This sequence joins TRBV29-1 and TRBJ2-7; D call uncertain. V lost 7 bases and J lost 0, with 7 bases in between. This CDR3 region has 11 residues. The V gene's germline CDR1 is SQVTM and CDR2 ANQGSEA.

This clonotype came up a few times. V gene TRBV20-1 combines with J gene TRBJ2-3; TRBD2 aligns across 7 bases. The CDR3 has 15 amino acids. Germline CDR1 is DFQATT and CDR2 is SNEGSKA (reference sequence). After removal of 4 bases from V and 1 base from J, the junction contained 8 bases not matched to a gene. CDR3 sequence (DNA): TGCAGTGCTATCGCTAGCGGTTACGGCACAGATACGCAGTATTTT. Translating gives CSAIASGYGTDTQYF.

This clonotype came up a few times. This chain connects TRBV29-1 to TRBJ1-2; possibly TRBD1 for D (5 bases). The CDR3 runs to 13 residues. CDR1 and CDR2 from the germline V gene are SQVTM and ANQGSEA. V was clipped by 4 bases and J by 6 bases, with 15 bases between them. CDR3 sequence (DNA): TGCAGCGTTGTTATAAGCGGGGGGGATGGCTACACCTTC. This gives the protein CSVVISGGDGYTF.

The rearrangement links TRBV27 to TRBJ2-3; TRBD2 matches at 11 bases. Trimming cost V 5 bases and J 13 bases; bases outside gene matches: 11. The CDR3 runs to 14 residues. The V gene's germline CDR1 is MNHEY and CDR2 SMNVEV (reference sequence). The CDR3 DNA reads TGTGCCAGCAGTGTATGGATAGCGGGAGGGCCGGAGTATTTT. Protein sequence: CASSVWIAGGPEYF.

CDR3 protein: CASSDRANLNTEAFF. The CDR3 DNA is TGTGCCAGCAGTGATCGCGCCAACCTGAACACTGAAGCTTTCTTT. The chain recombines TRBV6-1 with TRBJ1-1; unclear D gene. Deletions cut 3 bases from V and 0 bases from J, with 11 bases between. Looked up from germline, CDR1 is MNHNS and CDR2 is SASEGT. The CDR3 extends over 15 amino acids.

CDR3: CAISVASGSYEQYF. As DNA, the CDR3 is TGTGCCATCAGTGTGGCTAGCGGGAGCTACGAGCAGTACTTC. This rearrangement joins TRBV10-3 to TRBJ2-7; the match to TRBD2 covers 10 bases. From germline, CDR1 is ENHRY and CDR2 SYGVKD. The V and J ends lost 4 bases and 3 bases, in that order; junction bases with no gene match: 3. There are 14 residues in the CDR3.

This chain uses TRBV15 with TRBJ2-7, with D hard to call. The CDR3 spans 13 residues. Germline V gene lookup returns CDR1 LNHNV and CDR2 YYDKDF (reference sequence). V lost 0 bases to trimming and J lost 7 bases, with 10 bases between them. CDR3 loop: CATSRDWEGEQYF. CDR3 sequence (DNA): TGTGCCACCAGCAGAGATTGGGAAGGAGAGCAGTACTTC.

This chain uses TRBV13 with TRBJ2-1, with 8 bases identical to TRBD1. V lost 5 bases to trimming and J lost 13 bases; unmatched junction nucleotides: 7. Germline lookup yields CDR1 PRHDT and CDR2 FYEKMQ (reference sequence). The CDR3 is 12 residues long. CDR3 in DNA: TGTGCCAGCAGCAAACCAGGACAGGGACAGTTCTTC. Translated: CASSKPGQGQFF.

The chain uses TRBV12-3 or TRBV12-4 and TRBJ1-2, with TRBD1 as a possible D gene (6 bases). The V and J ends lost 7 bases and 8 bases respectively, with 17 bases between them. This CDR3 has 13 amino acids. This CDR3 is CASTSLDSRGYTF. The CDR3 DNA sequence: TGTGCCAGCACCTCTCTGGACAGCAGGGGCTACACCTTC.

The V and J genes are TRBV20-1 and TRBJ2-5, with TRBD2 identical over 14 bases. This CDR3 is built from 19 residues. J was trimmed by 5 bases and V by 3 bases; bases with no gene match: 17. CDR1 and CDR2 from the germline V gene are DFQATT and SNEGSKA (reference sequence). The CDR3 DNA reads as TGCAGTGCTAGCGATTATTTGACTAGCGGGAGGGGTTTTTACGAGACCCAGTACTTC. Its translation: CSASDYLTSGRGFYETQYF.

This clonotype was counted only a few times. The V gene is TRBV4-2, the J gene TRBJ2-2; 11 bases map to TRBD2. The V and J ends lost 4 bases and 6 bases, in that order; junction bases with no gene match: 7. This CDR3 is 16 amino acids long. Looked up from germline, CDR1 is LGHNA and CDR2 is YNFKEQ. Written as DNA, the CDR3 is TGTGCCAGCAGCCTCTACCTAGCGGGGGGCCCCGGGGAGCTGTTTTTT. It codes for CASSLYLAGGPGELFF.

The genes are TRBV20-1 and TRBJ1-6; weak D call: TRBD1 (6 bases). The CDR3 has 20 amino acids. Germline V gene sequence: CDR1 DFQATT, CDR2 SNEGSKA (reference sequence). The V end was cut by 3 bases, the J end by 12 bases, with 36 bases between. The CDR3 region is CSASGVGTGLMLFGSGPLHF. The CDR3 nucleotides are TGCAGTGCTAGTGGTGTGGGAACAGGGTTAATGTTGTTTGGGTCGGGACCCCTCCACTTT.

On this clonotype itself: One end of the junction is discordant with germline, which a read error may explain. V usage is TRBV28 and J usage is TRBJ1-6; no clear D gene. Per the germline V gene, CDR1 is MDHEN and CDR2 is SYDVKM. This CDR3 comprises 16 residues. CDR3 DNA sequence: TGTGCCAGCAGTCTCCCCCGCCGGGCCTCTAATTCACCCCTTCACTTT. This sequence encodes CASSLPRRASNSPLHF.